This T cell receptor beta chain was captured by sequencing in a study of T cell clonotyping in hematopoietic cell transplantation. Across the whole study: Pretransplant recipient samples were taken after cytoreduction. Findings and limits, study-wide: Higher Inverse Simpson Index values in graft donor and pretransplant recipient predicted broader posttransplant TCR diversity. No sorting was done, leaving CD4 and CD8 contributions mixed.

Time point meaning: recipient sample about 28 days before transplant, after cytoreduction. With regard to this clone: Its matching antigen is unknown.

Trimming pared 0 bases from V and 5 bases from J, leaving 14 bases between. The CDR3 extends over 15 amino acids. CDR1 and CDR2 from the germline V gene are SGHAT and FQNNGV. The data were produced by immunoSEQ multiplex PCR, yet TCRdb's version contains in-frame clones alone and is incomplete. The repertoire holds around 37,000 clones, with approximately 81% as singletons. The sequenced sample was peripheral blood mononuclear cells, obtained before stem cell transplant. The chain couples TRBV11-2 to TRBJ2-7, with D possibly TRBD2 on 6 matching bases. The receptor was isolated from a man aged 55-75 years with acute myeloid leukemia. Some clones in this sample may be carry-over from other donors' samples. CDR3 in DNA: TGTGCCAGCAGCTTAGATAGGGGCGGGACCGACGAGCAGTACTTC. Translation: CASSLDRGGTDEQYF.